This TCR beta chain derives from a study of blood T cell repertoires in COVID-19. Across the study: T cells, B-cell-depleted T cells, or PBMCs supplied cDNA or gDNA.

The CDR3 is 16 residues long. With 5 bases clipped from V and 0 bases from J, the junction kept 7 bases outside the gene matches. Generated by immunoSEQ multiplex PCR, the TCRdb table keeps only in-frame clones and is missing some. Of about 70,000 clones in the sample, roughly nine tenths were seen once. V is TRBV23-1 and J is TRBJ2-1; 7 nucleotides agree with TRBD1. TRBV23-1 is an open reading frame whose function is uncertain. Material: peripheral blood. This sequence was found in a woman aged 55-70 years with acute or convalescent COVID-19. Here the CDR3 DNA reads TGCGCCAGCAGTTCTTGCCGGGACAGCTCCTACAATGAGCAGTTCTTC. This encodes CASSSCRDSSYNEQFF.